This T cell receptor beta chain stems from a study of CD8 T cells in Susac syndrome. Roughly 0.5 to 1 ug RNA was reverse transcribed with random hexamers. MiXCR, applied by TCRdb to the immunoSEQ multiplex PCR reads, yields one record per CDR3 protein. The sample contains 150,000 to 200,000 distinct CDR3 sequences, 90% to 95% of which appear only once. Germline V CDR1 and CDR2: SGHRS, YFSETQ. The CDR3 length is 13 residues. With 3 bases removed from V and 5 bases from J, the gap between germline ends came to 11 bases. In blood CD8+ and CD4+ T cells, TCR beta underwent sequencing. The patients serving as multiple sclerosis controls were treatment-naive. They had stable or active relapsing-remitting disease and fulfilled revised McDonald criteria.

The specimen sequenced was CD4+ T cells from PBMCs. V is TRBV5-1 and J is TRBJ1-2; perhaps TRBD1 as D (5 bases). The receptor was derived from a human donor with multiple sclerosis. The CDR3 bases are TGCGCCAGCAGCTCGGGACTGCTTTATGGCTACACCTTC. Its protein product is CASSSGLLYGYTF.